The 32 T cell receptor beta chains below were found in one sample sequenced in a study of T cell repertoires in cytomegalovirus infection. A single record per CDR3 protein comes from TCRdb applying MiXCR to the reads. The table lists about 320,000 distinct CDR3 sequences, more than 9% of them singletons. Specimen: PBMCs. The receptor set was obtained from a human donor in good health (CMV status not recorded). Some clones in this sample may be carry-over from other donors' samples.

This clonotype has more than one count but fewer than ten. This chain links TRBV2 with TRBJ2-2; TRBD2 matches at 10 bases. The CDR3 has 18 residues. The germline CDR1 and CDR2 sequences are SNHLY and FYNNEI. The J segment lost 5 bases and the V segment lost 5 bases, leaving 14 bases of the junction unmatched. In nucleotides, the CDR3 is TGTGCCAGCAGTCCCCGACTAGCGGGCTACTTGAGGACCGGGGAGCTGTTTTTT. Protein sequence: CASSPRLAGYLRTGELFF.

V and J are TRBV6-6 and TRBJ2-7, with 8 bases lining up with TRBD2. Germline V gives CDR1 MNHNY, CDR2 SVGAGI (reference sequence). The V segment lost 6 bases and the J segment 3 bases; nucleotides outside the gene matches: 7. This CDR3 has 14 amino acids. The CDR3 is CASRLAEGGYEQYF. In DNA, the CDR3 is TGTGCCAGCAGACTAGCGGAGGGAGGCTACGAGCAGTACTTC.

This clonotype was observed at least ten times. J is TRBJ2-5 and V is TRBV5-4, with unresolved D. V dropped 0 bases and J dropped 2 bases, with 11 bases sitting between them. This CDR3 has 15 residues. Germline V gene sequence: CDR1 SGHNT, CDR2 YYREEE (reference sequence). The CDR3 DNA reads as TGTGCCAGCAGCTTGGATCGACCGACTCAAGAGACCCAGTACTTC. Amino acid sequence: CASSLDRPTQETQYF.

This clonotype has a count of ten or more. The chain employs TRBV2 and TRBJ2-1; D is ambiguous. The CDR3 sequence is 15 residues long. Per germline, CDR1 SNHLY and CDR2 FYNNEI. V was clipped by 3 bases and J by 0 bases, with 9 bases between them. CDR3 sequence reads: CASSDDVSSYNEQFF. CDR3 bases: TGTGCCAGCAGTGACGACGTCAGCTCCTACAATGAGCAGTTCTTC.

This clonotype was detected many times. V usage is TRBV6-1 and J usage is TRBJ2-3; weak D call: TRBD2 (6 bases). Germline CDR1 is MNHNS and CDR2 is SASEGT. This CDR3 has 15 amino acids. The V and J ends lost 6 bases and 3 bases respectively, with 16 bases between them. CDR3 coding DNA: TGTGCCAGCAGGGCGGGACGGGACTTTACAGATACGCAGTATTTT. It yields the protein CASRAGRDFTDTQYF.

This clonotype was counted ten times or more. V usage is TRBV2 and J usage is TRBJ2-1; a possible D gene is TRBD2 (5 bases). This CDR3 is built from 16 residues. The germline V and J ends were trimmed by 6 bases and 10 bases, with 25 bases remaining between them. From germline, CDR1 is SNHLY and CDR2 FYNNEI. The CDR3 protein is CASRDPGLPNGKEQFF. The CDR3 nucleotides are TGTGCCAGCAGGGACCCTGGACTGCCTAATGGGAAAGAGCAGTTCTTC.

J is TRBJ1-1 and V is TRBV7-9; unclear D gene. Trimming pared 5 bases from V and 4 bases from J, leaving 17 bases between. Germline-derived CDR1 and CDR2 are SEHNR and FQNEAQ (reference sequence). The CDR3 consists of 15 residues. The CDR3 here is CASSHTVREGTEAFF. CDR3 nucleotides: TGTGCCAGCAGCCATACGGTAAGGGAGGGCACTGAAGCTTTCTTT.

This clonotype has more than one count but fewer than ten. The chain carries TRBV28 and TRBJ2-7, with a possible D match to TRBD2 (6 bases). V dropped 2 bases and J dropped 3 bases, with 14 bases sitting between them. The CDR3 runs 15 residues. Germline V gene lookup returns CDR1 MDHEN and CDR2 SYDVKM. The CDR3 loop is CASSLGGLGIYEQYF. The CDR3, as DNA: TGTGCCAGCAGTTTAGGAGGGTTGGGTATCTACGAGCAGTACTTC.

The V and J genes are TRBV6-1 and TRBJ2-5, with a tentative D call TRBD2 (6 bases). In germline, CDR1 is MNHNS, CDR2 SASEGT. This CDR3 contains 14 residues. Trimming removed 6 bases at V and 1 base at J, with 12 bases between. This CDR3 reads CASREGKIQETQYF. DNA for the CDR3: TGTGCCAGCAGGGAGGGAAAGATCCAAGAGACCCAGTACTTC.

Here the CDR3 DNA reads TGTGCCAGCAGTTACCGACGGAACCAAGAGACCCAGTACTTC. It specifies CASSYRRNQETQYF. The J gene is TRBJ2-5, the V gene TRBV6-2 or TRBV6-3, with no clear D. This CDR3 is 14 amino acids long. Germline CDR1 and CDR2: MNHEY and SVGEGT. Trimming took off 2 bases at V and 0 bases at J, with 7 bases between the two ends.

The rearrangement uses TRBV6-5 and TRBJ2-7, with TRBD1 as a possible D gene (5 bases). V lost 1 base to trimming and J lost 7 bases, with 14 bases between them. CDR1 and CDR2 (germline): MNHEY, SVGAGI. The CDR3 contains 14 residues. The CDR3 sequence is CASSYYRTSGEQYF. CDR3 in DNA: TGTGCCAGCAGTTACTACCGGACCTCAGGGGAGCAGTACTTC.

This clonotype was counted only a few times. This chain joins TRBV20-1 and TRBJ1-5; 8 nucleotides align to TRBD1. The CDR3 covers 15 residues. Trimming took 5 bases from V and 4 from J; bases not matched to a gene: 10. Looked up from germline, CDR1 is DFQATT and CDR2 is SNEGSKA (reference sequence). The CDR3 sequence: CSAYRTGGENQPQHF. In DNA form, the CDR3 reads TGCAGTGCTTACCGCACAGGGGGGGAAAATCAGCCCCAGCATTTT.

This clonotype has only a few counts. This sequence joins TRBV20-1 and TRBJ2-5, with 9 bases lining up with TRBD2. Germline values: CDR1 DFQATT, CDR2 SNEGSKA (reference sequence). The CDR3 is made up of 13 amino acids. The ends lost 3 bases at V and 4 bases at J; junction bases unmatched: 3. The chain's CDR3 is CSARPAGGETQYF. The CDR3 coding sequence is TGCAGTGCTAGGCCAGCGGGAGGAGAGACCCAGTACTTC.

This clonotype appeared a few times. CDR3 bases: TGTGCCAGCAGTTGGGTGGTGGGGACAGGACCTTCACCCCTCCACTTT. It translates to CASSWVVGTGPSPLHF. The chain couples TRBV12-3 or TRBV12-4 to TRBJ1-6; 8 bases are a match to TRBD1. V was clipped by 4 bases and J by 9 bases; unmatched bases: 11. There are 16 residues in the CDR3.

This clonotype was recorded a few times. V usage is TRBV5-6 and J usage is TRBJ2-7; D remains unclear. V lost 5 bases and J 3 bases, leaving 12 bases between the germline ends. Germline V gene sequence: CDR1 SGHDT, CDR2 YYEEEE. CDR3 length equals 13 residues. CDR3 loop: CASSFTANYEQYF. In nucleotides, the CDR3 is TGTGCCAGCAGTTTTACAGCAAACTACGAGCAGTACTTC.

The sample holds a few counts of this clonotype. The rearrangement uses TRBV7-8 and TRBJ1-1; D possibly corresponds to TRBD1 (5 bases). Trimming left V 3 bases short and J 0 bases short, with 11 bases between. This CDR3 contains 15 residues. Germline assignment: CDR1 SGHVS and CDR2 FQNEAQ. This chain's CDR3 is CASSFNTGMNTEAFF. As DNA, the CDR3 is TGTGCCAGCAGCTTTAATACAGGCATGAACACTGAAGCTTTCTTT.

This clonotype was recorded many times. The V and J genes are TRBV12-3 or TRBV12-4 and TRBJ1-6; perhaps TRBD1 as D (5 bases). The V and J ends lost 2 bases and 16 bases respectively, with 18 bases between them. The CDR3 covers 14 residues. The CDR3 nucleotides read TGTGCCAGCAGTTTAAGGGACCGCATTGAGCGGCTCCACTTT. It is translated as CASSLRDRIERLHF.

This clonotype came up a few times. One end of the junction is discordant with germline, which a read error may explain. The CDR3 reads CASSPTGRNAEAFF. CDR3 nucleotides: TGTGCCAGCTCCCCGACAGGGCGGAACGCTGAAGCTTTCTTT. The chain carries TRBV18 and TRBJ1-1; 7 positions match TRBD1. CDR1 and CDR2 from the germline V gene are KGHSH and LQKENI. The CDR3 sequence is 14 residues long.

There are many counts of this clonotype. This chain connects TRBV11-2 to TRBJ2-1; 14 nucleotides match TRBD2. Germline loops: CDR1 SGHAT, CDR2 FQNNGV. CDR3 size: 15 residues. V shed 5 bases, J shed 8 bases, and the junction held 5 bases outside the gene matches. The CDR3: CASSRTSGGSYEQFF. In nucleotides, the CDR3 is TGTGCCAGCAGCCGGACTAGCGGGGGGTCGTATGAGCAGTTCTTC.

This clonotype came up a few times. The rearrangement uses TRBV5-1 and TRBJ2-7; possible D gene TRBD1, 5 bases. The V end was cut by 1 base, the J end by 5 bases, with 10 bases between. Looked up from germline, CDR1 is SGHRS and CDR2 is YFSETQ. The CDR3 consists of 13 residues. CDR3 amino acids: CASSLTQVHEQYF. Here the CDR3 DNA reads TGCGCCAGCAGCTTGACACAGGTCCACGAGCAGTACTTC.

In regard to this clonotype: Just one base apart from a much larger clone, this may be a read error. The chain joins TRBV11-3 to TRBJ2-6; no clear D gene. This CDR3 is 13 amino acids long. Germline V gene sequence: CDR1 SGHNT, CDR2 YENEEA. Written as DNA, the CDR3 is TGTGCCAGCAGCTCCCTCGAAGGCAACGCCCTGACTTTC. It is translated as CASSSLEGNALTF. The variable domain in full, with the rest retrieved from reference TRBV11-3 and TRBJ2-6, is EAGVVQSPRYKIIEKKQPVAFWCNPISGHNTLYWYLQNLGQGPELLIRYENEEAVDDSQLPKDRFSAERLKGVDSTLKIQPAELGDSAVYLCASSSLEGNALTFGAGSRLTVL.

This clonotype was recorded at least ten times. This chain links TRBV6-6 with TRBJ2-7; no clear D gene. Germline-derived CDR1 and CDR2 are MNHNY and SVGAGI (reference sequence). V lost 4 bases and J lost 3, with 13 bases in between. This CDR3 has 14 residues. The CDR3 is CASSSSLFGYEQYF. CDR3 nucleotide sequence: TGTGCCAGCAGTTCCTCCTTGTTCGGCTACGAGCAGTACTTC.

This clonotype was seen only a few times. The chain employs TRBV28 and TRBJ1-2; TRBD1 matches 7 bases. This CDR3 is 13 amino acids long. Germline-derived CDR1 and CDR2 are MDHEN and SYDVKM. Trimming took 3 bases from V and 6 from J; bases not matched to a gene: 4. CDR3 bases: TGTGCCAGCAGTTTCAGGGGGAGGGATGGCTACACCTTC. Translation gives CASSFRGRDGYTF.

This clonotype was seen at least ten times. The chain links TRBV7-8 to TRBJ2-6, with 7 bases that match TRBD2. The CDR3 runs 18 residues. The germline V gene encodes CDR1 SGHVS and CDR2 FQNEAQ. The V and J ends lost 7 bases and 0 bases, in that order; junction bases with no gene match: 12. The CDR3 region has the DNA TGTGCCAGCACGTTTTATGCGGGAGCGTTCTCTGGGGCCAACGTCCTGACTTTC. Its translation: CASTFYAGAFSGANVLTF.

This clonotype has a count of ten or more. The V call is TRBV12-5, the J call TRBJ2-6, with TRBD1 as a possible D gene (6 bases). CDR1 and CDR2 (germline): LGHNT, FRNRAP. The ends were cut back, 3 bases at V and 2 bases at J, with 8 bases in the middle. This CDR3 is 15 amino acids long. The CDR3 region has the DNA TGTGCTAGTGGTTTAGGACAGCCTGGGGCCAACGTCCTGACTTTC. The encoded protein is CASGLGQPGANVLTF. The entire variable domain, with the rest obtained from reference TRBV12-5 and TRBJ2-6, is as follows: DARVTQTPRHKVTEMGQEVTMRCQPILGHNTVFWYRQTMMQGLELLAYFRNRAPLDDSGMPKDRFSAEMPDATLATLKIQPSEPRDSAVYFCASGLGQPGANVLTFGAGSRLTVL.

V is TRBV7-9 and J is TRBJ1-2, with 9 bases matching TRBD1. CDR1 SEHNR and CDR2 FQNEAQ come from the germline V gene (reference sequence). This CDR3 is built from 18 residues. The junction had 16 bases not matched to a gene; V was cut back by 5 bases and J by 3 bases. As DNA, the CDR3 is TGTGCCAGCAGCGCGACCGGGACAGGGCGGGCGAATGACTATGGCTACACCTTC. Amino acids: CASSATGTGRANDYGYTF.

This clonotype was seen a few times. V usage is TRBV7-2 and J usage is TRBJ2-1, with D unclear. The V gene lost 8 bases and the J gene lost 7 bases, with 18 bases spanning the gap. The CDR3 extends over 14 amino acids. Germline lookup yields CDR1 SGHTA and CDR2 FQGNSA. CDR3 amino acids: CASVGSRLPNEQFF. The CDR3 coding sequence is TGTGCCAGCGTGGGTAGTAGGTTGCCAAATGAGCAGTTCTTC.

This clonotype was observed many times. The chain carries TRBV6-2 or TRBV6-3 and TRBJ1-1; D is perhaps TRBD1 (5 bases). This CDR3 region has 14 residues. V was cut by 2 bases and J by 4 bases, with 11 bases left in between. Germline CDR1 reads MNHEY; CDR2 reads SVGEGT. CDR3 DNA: TGTGCCAGCAGTTACATCGTGGGGCTCACTGAAGCTTTCTTT. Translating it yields CASSYIVGLTEAFF.

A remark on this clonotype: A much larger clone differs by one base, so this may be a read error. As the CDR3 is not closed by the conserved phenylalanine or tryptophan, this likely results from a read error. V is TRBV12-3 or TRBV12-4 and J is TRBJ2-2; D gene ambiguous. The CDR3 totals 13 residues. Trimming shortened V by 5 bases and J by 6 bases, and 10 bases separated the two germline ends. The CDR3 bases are TGTGCCAGCAGTCGGGCATTCTCCGGGGAGCTGTTTTGT. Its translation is CASSRAFSGELFC.

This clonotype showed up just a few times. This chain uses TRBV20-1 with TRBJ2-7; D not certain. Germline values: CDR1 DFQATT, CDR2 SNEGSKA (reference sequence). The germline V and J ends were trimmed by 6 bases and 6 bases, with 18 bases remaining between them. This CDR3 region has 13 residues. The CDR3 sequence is CSAPGVTMVEQYF. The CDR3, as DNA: TGCAGTGCCCCGGGTGTTACGATGGTCGAGCAGTACTTC.

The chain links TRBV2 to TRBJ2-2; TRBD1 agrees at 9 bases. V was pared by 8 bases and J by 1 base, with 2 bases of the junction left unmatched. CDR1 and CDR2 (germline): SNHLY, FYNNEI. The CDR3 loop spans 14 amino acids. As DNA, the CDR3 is TGTGCCAGCCGGGACAGGGTGAACACCGGGGAGCTGTTTTTT. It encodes CASRDRVNTGELFF.

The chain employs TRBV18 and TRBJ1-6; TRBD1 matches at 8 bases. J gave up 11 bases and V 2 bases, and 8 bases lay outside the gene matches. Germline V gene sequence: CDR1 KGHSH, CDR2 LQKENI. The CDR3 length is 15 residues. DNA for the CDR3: TGTGCCAGCTCACCATACAGGGGGACGGATCCACCCCTCCACTTT. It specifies CASSPYRGTDPPLHF. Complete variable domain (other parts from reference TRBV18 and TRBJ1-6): NAGVMQNPRHLVRRRGQEARLRCSPMKGHSHVYWYRQLPEEGLKFMVYLQKENIIDESGMPKERFSAEFPKEGPSILRIQQVVRGDSAAYFCASSPYRGTDPPLHFGNGTRLTVT.